The 24 T cell receptor beta chains below all came from one sample that was sequenced in a study of T cells in women clearing cervical HPV infection. Method: immunoSEQ multiplex PCR; TCRdb's copy keeps in-frame clones and lacks some. The sample has under 40,000 clones. The sequenced sample consisted of blood buffy coat. Receptors originate from a woman aged 18-70 years with a cervical HPV16 infection that either progressed to CIN3+ or cleared (not recorded which).

Regarding this clone: Read data end 3 residues before the CDR3 end; the end is taken from the germline J gene. The J gene is TRBJ2-7, the V gene TRBV12-3 or TRBV12-4; D might be TRBD2 (6 bases). The CDR3 runs 13 residues. With 4 bases removed from V and 5 bases from J, the gap between germline ends came to 12 bases. The CDR3 is CASSWGTGDEQYF. The part of the CDR3 DNA that was read is TGTGCCAGCAGTTGGGGTACGGGGGACGAG.

On this clone itself: The read ends 3 residues early relative to the CDR3; the germline J gene fills the gap. The J gene is TRBJ2-3, the V gene TRBV10-1, with TRBD2 identical over 8 bases. The trim removed 3 bases at V and 6 bases at J, leaving 14 bases unmatched. Germline V gives CDR1 WNHNN, CDR2 SYGVQD (reference sequence). The CDR3 covers 17 residues. The CDR3 region is CASSENVRTSRRDTQYF. The CDR3 DNA, read in part, is TGCGCCAGCAGTGAAAACGTTCGGACTAGCCGGAGGGATACG.

Notes on this clone: With the read ending 3 residues before the CDR3 end, the germline J gene is used to fill in that end. The chain links TRBV5-1 to TRBJ2-7; TRBD1 matches at 7 bases. CDR1 SGHRS and CDR2 YFSETQ come from the germline V gene. This CDR3 spans 14 amino acids. The V segment lost 0 bases and the J segment 3 bases; nucleotides outside the gene matches: 3. The covered CDR3 bases are TGCGCCAGCAGCTTGGCGACAGGGAGCTACGAG. It codes for CASSLATGSYE. The whole CDR3 sequence reads CASSLATGSYEQYF.

Points on this clone: With the read ending 3 residues before the CDR3 end, the germline J gene is used to fill in that end. The V and J genes are TRBV11-2 and TRBJ2-1, with D possibly matching TRBD2 (6 bases). The ends were cut back, 3 bases at V and 9 bases at J, with 18 bases in the middle. The CDR3 has 15 amino acids. In germline, CDR1 is SGHAT, CDR2 FQNNGV. The sequenced part of the CDR3 DNA is TGTGCCAGCAGCTTCCGGGGGACGGCCCGGGGTGAG. It encodes CASSFRGTARGE. The entire CDR3 is CASSFRGTARGEQFF.

Turning to this clone: The sequenced fragment ends 3 residues before the CDR3 boundary, so the rest is inferred from the germline J gene. The chain recombines TRBV30 with TRBJ1-5, with D hard to call. Trimming removed 2 bases at V and 5 bases at J, with 10 bases between. The germline gives CDR1 GTSNPN, CDR2 SVGIG (reference sequence). The CDR3 runs to 13 residues. The sequenced part of the CDR3 DNA is TGTGCCTGGAGTAAGCGAGAGGATCAGCCC. Its translation is CAWSKREDQP. In full, the CDR3 is CAWSKREDQPQHF.

With regard to this clone: The read terminates 3 residues before the CDR3 end, so the remaining end is supplied by the germline J gene. The chain has TRBV19 and TRBJ2-1, with 11 positions matching TRBD2. V was pared by 5 bases and J by 1 base, with 7 bases of the junction left unmatched. The CDR3 length is 17 residues. Germline V gives CDR1 LNHDA, CDR2 SQIVND (reference sequence). This CDR3 is CASSLGSGRASYNEQFF. CDR3 DNA (partial): TGTGCCAGTAGTTTGGGTAGCGGGAGGGCATCCTACAATGAG.

With respect to this clone: The CDR3 end is not reached by the read, which stops 3 residues before it; the germline J gene fills it in. The rearrangement links TRBV20-1 to TRBJ2-7; the match to TRBD2 covers 8 bases. The junction had 7 bases not matched to a gene; V was cut back by 3 bases and J by 6 bases. CDR1 is DFQATT, CDR2 SNEGSKA, per germline (reference sequence). The CDR3 length is 13 residues. Incomplete CDR3 DNA: TGCAGTGCTAGTTTAGCGGGGATGGGCGAG. Translating it yields CSASLAGMGE. The entire CDR3 protein is CSASLAGMGEQYF.

With respect to this clone: The CDR3 end is not reached by the read, which stops 3 residues before it; the germline J gene fills it in. The rearrangement uses TRBV20-1 and TRBJ2-5; 11 bases match TRBD2. The CDR3 runs 15 residues. Trimming took 0 bases from V and 1 from J; bases not matched to a gene: 1. Looked up from germline, CDR1 is DFQATT and CDR2 is SNEGSKA (reference sequence). CDR3 bases read: TGCAGTGCTAGAGACGGGACTAGCGGCCAAGAGACC. This encodes CSARDGTSGQET. The entire CDR3 is CSARDGTSGQETQYF.

In the case of this clone: Read coverage stops 3 residues before the CDR3 terminus; the germline J gene supplies the remainder. The rearrangement uses TRBV19 and TRBJ2-7, with D maybe TRBD1 (8 bases). The CDR3 has 14 residues. The V gene lost 4 bases and the J gene lost 3 bases, with 13 bases spanning the gap. Germline V lookup: CDR1 LNHDA, CDR2 SQIVND (reference sequence). CDR3 DNA, as far as it was read: TGTGCCAGTAGTAGAAGCGGGACAGGCTACGAG. Translating it yields CASSRSGTGYE. The full-length CDR3 reads as CASSRSGTGYEQYF. The full variable domain, its missing parts supplied by reference TRBV19 and TRBJ2-7, is DGGITQSPKYLFRKEGQNVTLSCEQNLNHDAMYWYRQDPGQGLRLIYYSQIVNDFQKGDIAEGYSVSREKKESFPLTVTSAQKNPTAFYLCASSRSGTGYEQYFGPGTRLTVT.

Comments on this clone: The CDR3 end is not reached by the read, which stops 3 residues before it; the germline J gene fills it in. The rearrangement links TRBV19 to TRBJ1-2; D is ambiguous. Germline V gene sequence: CDR1 LNHDA, CDR2 SQIVND (reference sequence). The CDR3 extends over 14 amino acids. The CDR3 spells CASSQDSSYNDYTF. Incomplete CDR3 DNA: TGTGCCAGTAGTCAGGACTCCTCCTACAATGAC.

On this clone itself: The sequence runs out 3 residues before the end of the CDR3; the remainder is reconstructed from the germline J gene. V and J are TRBV19 and TRBJ1-1; 10 positions agree with TRBD1. V trimming: 4 bases; J trimming: 0 bases; junction bases outside the gene matches: 5. The CDR3 consists of 16 residues. Looked up from germline, CDR1 is LNHDA and CDR2 is SQIVND (reference sequence). This chain's CDR3 is CASSTRDRGLNTEAFF. Incomplete CDR3 DNA: TGTGCCAGTAGTACCCGGGACAGGGGACTGAACACTGAA.

The CDR3 here is CASSPSGQGAGSDYTF. The sequenced part of the CDR3 DNA is TGTGCCAGCTCACCATCGGGACAGGGGGCGGGGAGTGAC. The chain combines TRBV18 with TRBJ1-2, with 12 bases identical to TRBD1. The sequenced fragment ends 3 residues before the CDR3 boundary, so the rest is inferred from the germline J gene. Germline lookup yields CDR1 KGHSH and CDR2 LQKENI. CDR3 length equals 16 residues.

Points on this clone: The read comes to an end 3 residues before the CDR3 does, leaving the germline J gene to fill in the end. The rearrangement links TRBV30 to TRBJ1-2; D call uncertain. The CDR3 extends over 11 amino acids. Per the germline V gene, CDR1 is GTSNPN and CDR2 is SVGIG (reference sequence). CDR3 loop: CAWSGTYDYTF. Partial CDR3 DNA: TGTGCCTGGAGTGGCACCTACGAC. The complete variable domain, with remaining parts taken from reference TRBV30 and TRBJ1-2, reads SQTIHQWPATLVQPVGSPLSLECTVEGTSNPNLYWYRQAAGRGLQLLFYSVGIGQISSEVPQNLSASRPQDRQFILSSKKLLLSDSGFYLCAWSGTYDYTFGSGTRLTVV.

A word on this clone: Coverage ceases 3 residues before the CDR3 finishes, and the germline J gene fills in the end. V is TRBV19 and J is TRBJ1-2, with D hard to call. Germline V gene sequence: CDR1 LNHDA, CDR2 SQIVND (reference sequence). This CDR3 contains 16 residues. The CDR3 bases that were read are TGTGCCAGTAGCAAGATCAGCGGGGTGAGCACAGATACC. It translates to CASSKISGVSTDT. The whole CDR3 protein is CASSKISGVSTDTYTF.

About this clone: The read terminates 3 residues before the CDR3 end, so the remaining end is supplied by the germline J gene. The J gene is TRBJ1-2, the V gene TRBV10-3; D gene ambiguous. This CDR3 region has 13 residues. Germline CDR1 ENHRY, CDR2 SYGVKD. V was pared by 3 bases and J by 0 bases, with 5 bases between. The sequenced CDR3 bases are TGTGCCATCAGTGACAGTTCTAACTATGGC. Its translation is CAISDSSNYG. Given in full, the CDR3 is CAISDSSNYGYTF.

Details on this clone: The read comes to an end 3 residues before the CDR3 does, leaving the germline J gene to fill in the end. V is TRBV7-2 and J is TRBJ2-3; 9 bases fit TRBD1. CDR3 length: 15 residues. Germline V gene lookup returns CDR1 SGHTA and CDR2 FQGNSA. The CDR3 reads CASSLAGTGSRAQYF. The sequenced CDR3 bases are TGTGCCAGCAGCTTAGCTGGGACAGGGTCTCGGGCG.

Regarding this clone: The read comes to an end 3 residues before the CDR3 does, leaving the germline J gene to fill in the end. The J gene is TRBJ1-4, the V gene TRBV20-1; 7 nucleotides line up with TRBD1. Germline assignment: CDR1 DFQATT and CDR2 SNEGSKA (reference sequence). The CDR3 runs 13 residues. V dropped 7 bases and J dropped 7; count of bases not matched to a gene: 9. The covered CDR3 bases are TGCAGTGATCGCAGGGGGACGGGTGAAAAA. Residues: CSDRRGTGEK. Given in full, the CDR3 is CSDRRGTGEKLFF.

In regard to this clone: The junction differs from germline at one of its ends, possibly a read error. The CDR3 end lies 3 residues beyond the end of the read and is filled in from the germline J gene. The V call is TRBV7-9, the J call TRBJ2-5; no clear D. The CDR3 totals 11 residues. The germline V gene has CDR1 SEHNR and CDR2 FQNEAQ (reference sequence). This chain's CDR3 is CASSYQETQYF. The sequenced CDR3 bases are TGTGCCAGCAGCTACCAGGAGACC. The variable domain in full, with the rest retrieved from reference TRBV7-9 and TRBJ2-5, is DTGVSQNPRHKITKRGQNVTFRCDPISEHNRLYWYRQTLGQGPEFLTYFQNEAQLEKSRLLSDRFSAERPKGSFSTLEIQRTEQGDSAMYLCASSYQETQYFGPGTRLLVL.

Details on this clone: The DNA ends 3 residues before the CDR3 does, and the rest of the CDR3 is filled in from the germline J gene. The chain uses TRBV19 and TRBJ2-1; possibly TRBD2 for D (6 bases). V lost 0 bases and J lost 0, with 12 bases in between. CDR1 is LNHDA and CDR2 is SQIVND in the germline V gene (reference sequence). The CDR3 is 17 amino acids. Here the CDR3 reads CASSIEGGRSSYNEQFF. The CDR3 DNA, read in part, is TGTGCCAGTAGTATAGAGGGGGGACGGAGCTCCTACAATGAG.

A note on this clone: The CDR3 extends 3 residues past the end of the read, so its final part is completed from the germline J gene. J is TRBJ1-4 and V is TRBV20-1; 7 nucleotides line up with TRBD1. The V gene end was trimmed by 5 bases and the J gene end by 5 bases; junction bases not matched to a gene: 8. The CDR3 covers 14 residues. Germline lookup yields CDR1 DFQATT and CDR2 SNEGSKA (reference sequence). CDR3 sequence: CSAGLQGRNEKLFF. CDR3 bases read: TGCAGTGCTGGCTTACAGGGGAGGAATGAAAAA.

About this clone: The sample has other DNA sequences that encode this CDR3 too. The CDR3 spells CASSEDRGTGTQYF. CDR3 bases read: TGTGCCAGCAGTGAGGACAGGGGGACTGGTACG. The rearrangement links TRBV6-1 to TRBJ2-3; 10 nucleotides align to TRBD1. The CDR3 end falls 3 residues outside the read, so it is completed with the germline J gene. Looked up from germline, CDR1 is MNHNS and CDR2 is SASEGT. V shed 3 bases, J shed 8 bases, and the junction held 5 bases outside the gene matches. The CDR3 is 14 residues long.

Worth noting for this clone: At one end, the junction sequence differs from germline, possibly due to a read error. Read coverage stops 3 residues before the CDR3 terminus; the germline J gene supplies the remainder. At the DNA level, this CDR3 is encoded by other sequences in the same sample as well. The chain recombines TRBV5-1 with TRBJ1-3; TRBD1 aligns across 7 bases. This CDR3 contains 15 residues. The V gene's germline CDR1 is SGHRS and CDR2 YFSETQ. The covered CDR3 bases are TGCGCCAGCAGCCCTCAGGGGGGATCTGGAAACACG. Amino acid sequence: CASSPQGGSGNT. The full CDR3 protein reads CASSPQGGSGNTIYF.

To note about this clone: Read sequence stops 3 residues before the CDR3 end, and the germline J gene provides the missing end. This rearrangement joins TRBV19 to TRBJ1-2; maybe TRBD1 (5 bases). This CDR3 contains 13 residues. CDR1 and CDR2 (germline): LNHDA, SQIVND (reference sequence). V lost 5 bases and J lost 5, with 12 bases in between. The chain's CDR3 is CASSLLTAYGYTF. The sequenced CDR3 bases are TGTGCCAGTAGTCTCCTGACAGCGTATGGC.

Concerning this clone itself: The CDR3 extends 3 residues past the end of the read, so its final part is completed from the germline J gene. The gene calls are TRBV6-1 and TRBJ1-6, with 7 bases that match TRBD1. The ends lost 3 bases at V and 7 bases at J; junction bases unmatched: 0. Germline assignment: CDR1 MNHNS and CDR2 SASEGT. CDR3 length: 13 residues. The CDR3 DNA, read in part, is TGTGCCAGCAGTGACAGGGGGAATTCACCC. Translated, it gives CASSDRGNSP. The CDR3, in full, reads CASSDRGNSPLHF.